The 21 T cell receptor beta chains below were found in one sample sequenced in a study of blood T cell repertoires in COVID-19. Libraries were prepared by immunoSEQ multiplex PCR; TCRdb keeps only in-frame clonotypes and omits some of them. The sample consists of 210,000 or so clones, about 90% of them appearing once. Material: peripheral blood. Receptor source: a man aged 25 to 40 with COVID-19, enrolled during active disease.

The chain joins TRBV4-2 to TRBJ1-2; D gene ambiguous. The CDR3 is 14 residues long. The germline CDR1 and CDR2 sequences are LGHNA and YNFKEQ. V lost 4 bases and J 0 bases, leaving 9 bases between the germline ends. The CDR3 loop is CASSREQSNYGYTF. The CDR3 region has the DNA TGTGCCAGCAGCCGGGAGCAATCTAACTATGGCTACACCTTC.

The V call is TRBV14, the J call TRBJ2-1, with 8 bases aligning to TRBD1. After removal of 4 bases from V and 6 bases from J, the junction contained 5 bases not matched to a gene. This CDR3 comprises 14 residues. In germline, CDR1 is SGHDN, CDR2 FVKESK. The CDR3 DNA follows: TGTGCCAGCAGCCTAAACAGGGGGAGCAATGAGCAGTTCTTC. It translates to CASSLNRGSNEQFF.

This clone was seen once. The rearrangement links TRBV9 to TRBJ2-2, with D perhaps TRBD1 (5 bases). CDR1 is SGDLS and CDR2 is YYNGEE in the germline V gene. Deletions cut 3 bases from V and 0 bases from J, with 9 bases between. CDR3 length: 15 residues. The CDR3 nucleotides are TGTGCCAGCAGCGCCGACAGCCCGAACACCGGGGAGCTGTTTTTT. This codes for CASSADSPNTGELFF.

The count of this clone is one. The chain employs TRBV11-2 and TRBJ1-1; D remains ambiguous. Trimming took off 2 bases at V and 4 bases at J, with 8 bases between the two ends. This CDR3 spans 13 amino acids. Looked up from germline, CDR1 is SGHAT and CDR2 is FQNNGV. CDR3 DNA: TGTGCCAGCAGCTTATACTCTCCCACTGAAGCTTTCTTT. Translated, it gives CASSLYSPTEAFF.

This chain joins TRBV27 and TRBJ2-1, with TRBD1 as a possible D gene (6 bases). Germline CDR1 reads MNHEY; CDR2 reads SMNVEV (reference sequence). The CDR3 loop spans 14 amino acids. Deletions cut 2 bases from V and 5 bases from J, with 10 bases between. The DNA of the CDR3 is TGTGCCAGCAGTTTAGCCAGGGGCAACAATGAGCAGTTCTTC. As protein: CASSLARGNNEQFF.

The V call is TRBV19, the J call TRBJ1-4, with a weak D call TRBD1 (6 bases). The CDR3 sequence is 13 residues long. The V gene's germline CDR1 is LNHDA and CDR2 SQIVND (reference sequence). Trimming left V 6 bases short and J 11 bases short, with 16 bases between. DNA of the CDR3: TGTGCCAGTAGAGCGGTAGGGGGAGGGAAACTGTTTTTT. Protein: CASRAVGGGKLFF.

This clone was seen more than once but under ten times. This rearrangement joins TRBV7-2 to TRBJ2-2; a weak D match, TRBD1 (5 bases). The CDR3 totals 15 residues. Germline V gene data show CDR1 as SGHTA and CDR2 as FQGNSA. With 0 bases removed from V and 5 bases from J, the gap between germline ends came to 10 bases. CDR3 region: CASSLAGARTGELFF. DNA for the CDR3: TGTGCCAGCAGCTTAGCAGGGGCTCGTACCGGGGAGCTGTTTTTT.

V usage is TRBV19 and J usage is TRBJ2-2, with TRBD2 as a possible D gene (5 bases). The germline V and J ends were trimmed by 3 bases and 4 bases, with 9 bases remaining between them. Germline V CDR1 and CDR2: LNHDA, SQIVND (reference sequence). This CDR3 is 14 amino acids long. CDR3: CASSMRVATGELFF. The CDR3 DNA sequence: TGTGCCAGTAGTATGAGGGTAGCCACCGGGGAGCTGTTTTTT.

V usage is TRBV19 and J usage is TRBJ1-5; TRBD1 matches at 12 bases. The CDR3 runs to 16 residues. The V segment lost 5 bases and the J segment 5 bases; nucleotides outside the gene matches: 7. Germline lookup yields CDR1 LNHDA and CDR2 SQIVND (reference sequence). Here the CDR3 DNA reads TGTGCCAGTAGTGCGCCGGGACAGGGGGCCGATCAGCCCCAGCATTTT. Its protein product is CASSAPGQGADQPQHF.

The chain employs TRBV28 and TRBJ2-1; TRBD1 might be the D (6 bases). V was shortened by 4 bases and J by 6 bases, with 10 bases between the two germline ends. This CDR3 has 13 residues. Germline CDR1 is MDHEN and CDR2 is SYDVKM. The CDR3 region has the DNA TGTGCCAGCAGTTACGACAGGACCAATGAGCAGTTCTTC. This gives the protein CASSYDRTNEQFF.

The chain uses TRBV5-1 and TRBJ1-1, with TRBD1 as a possible D gene (6 bases). V dropped 4 bases and J dropped 4 bases, with 20 bases sitting between them. This CDR3 comprises 16 residues. Germline V gene sequence: CDR1 SGHRS, CDR2 YFSETQ. This CDR3 is CASSPRGGAGSTEAFF. The CDR3 coding sequence is TGCGCCAGCAGCCCCCGGGGGGGCGCAGGGTCCACTGAAGCTTTCTTT.

This chain links TRBV28 with TRBJ1-5, with a possible D match to TRBD1 (5 bases). Germline V gene sequence: CDR1 MDHEN, CDR2 SYDVKM. CDR3 length: 15 amino acids. V was pared by 3 bases and J by 5 bases, with 14 bases between. Here the CDR3 DNA reads TGTGCCAGCAGTTTTTTTGGTCCGGGGGATCAGCCCCAGCATTTT. It specifies CASSFFGPGDQPQHF.

The V call is TRBV24-1, the J call TRBJ2-2, with D possibly TRBD2 on 5 matching bases. V lost 8 bases to trimming and J lost 4 bases, with 19 bases between them. Germline lookup yields CDR1 KGHDR and CDR2 SFDVKD. The CDR3 covers 16 residues. CDR3 nucleotides: TGTGCCACCACCGGAGGACCCGGGTCGAGCACCGGGGAGCTGTTTTTT. Translating it yields CATTGGPGSSTGELFF.

The rearrangement joins TRBV10-3 to TRBJ1-1, with D uncertain. CDR1 and CDR2 (germline): ENHRY, SYGVKD. Trimming removed 8 bases from V and 0 bases from J, with 16 bases in between. This CDR3 is built from 15 residues. The CDR3 spells CAISGPVTMNTEAFF. The CDR3 coding sequence is TGTGCCATCTCTGGGCCAGTTACCATGAACACTGAAGCTTTCTTT.

V and J are TRBV12-5 and TRBJ2-1, with 12 positions matching TRBD2. Germline values: CDR1 LGHNT, CDR2 FRNRAP. There are 17 residues in the CDR3. The J segment lost 8 bases and the V segment lost 0 bases, leaving 8 bases of the junction unmatched. Here the CDR3 DNA reads TGTGCTAGTGGTTTGGTACGCGCTAGCGGGGGGGGCCATGAGCAGTTCTTC. Translating it yields CASGLVRASGGGHEQFF.

This rearrangement joins TRBV7-2 to TRBJ1-1; D gene unclear. Trimming removed 1 base at V and 5 bases at J, with 5 bases between. There are 12 residues in the CDR3. Germline V CDR1 and CDR2: SGHTA, FQGNSA. The CDR3 is CASSLVYTEAFF. The CDR3 coding sequence is TGTGCCAGCAGCTTAGTGTATACTGAAGCTTTCTTT.

This clone appeared a single time. This chain links TRBV24-1 with TRBJ2-5; 9 bases align to TRBD2. Germline V gene lookup returns CDR1 KGHDR and CDR2 SFDVKD. J lost 3 bases, V lost 9 bases, and 4 bases had no gene match. The CDR3 spans 13 residues. This chain's CDR3 is CATAASGKETQYF. Written as DNA, the CDR3 is TGTGCCACCGCCGCTAGCGGGAAAGAGACCCAGTACTTC.

This clone was counted once. The rearrangement joins TRBV6-5 to TRBJ2-7; 8 nucleotides align to TRBD1. V shed 4 bases and J 4 bases; nucleotides not matched to a gene: 6. The CDR3 sequence is 14 residues long. Germline loops: CDR1 MNHEY, CDR2 SVGAGI. The CDR3 spells CASSWDRLSYEQYF. CDR3 sequence (DNA): TGTGCCAGCAGTTGGGACAGGCTATCTTACGAGCAGTACTTC.

The CDR3 DNA reads TGTGCCAGCGGCGACAGGGGCACAGATACGCAGTATTTT. The encoded protein is CASGDRGTDTQYF. The gene calls are TRBV2 and TRBJ2-3; the match to TRBD1 covers 7 bases. The J segment lost 1 base and the V segment lost 8 bases, leaving 3 bases of the junction unmatched. In germline, CDR1 is SNHLY, CDR2 FYNNEI. This CDR3 region has 13 residues.

The genes are TRBV7-3 and TRBJ2-1; D is ambiguous. The CDR3 length is 12 residues. V gave up 4 bases and J gave up 7 bases, with 8 bases separating them. The germline V gene has CDR1 SGHTA and CDR2 FQGTGA. CDR3 in amino acids: CASSSIENEQFF. CDR3 bases: TGTGCCAGCAGCTCCATAGAGAATGAGCAGTTCTTC.

The V and J genes are TRBV5-1 and TRBJ1-6; D is ambiguous. Germline lookup yields CDR1 SGHRS and CDR2 YFSETQ. V shed 0 bases and J shed 7 bases, with 11 bases lying between them. The CDR3 is 15 residues long. CDR3 nucleotide sequence: TGCGCCAGCAGCTTGGGGACCAGAGGGAATTCACCCCTCCACTTT. Amino acids: CASSLGTRGNSPLHF.